This T cell receptor beta chain was sequenced in a study of response to subunit inactivated influenza vaccine. TCRdb independently ran MiXCR on the RT-PCR reads; one entry per CDR3 protein. The sample holds about 800,000 distinct CDR3 sequences, over 20% seen once. The length of the CDR3 is 14 residues. CDR1 is DFQATT, CDR2 SNEGSKA, per germline (reference sequence). Trimming took 7 bases from V and 0 from J, leaving 12 bases between them. This TCR was recovered from a man aged 50 to 60 who received an inactivated influenza vaccine. The V and J genes are TRBV20-1 and TRBJ2-2; D gene unclear. The sample in question was PBMCs from blood, obtained 4 to 6 days after vaccination. CDR3 in DNA: TGCAGTGGGACGCGGACCGCGAACACCGGGGAGCTGTTTTTT. This gives the protein CSGTRTANTGELFF.